This T cell receptor beta chain was obtained from a study of OX40 agonist ivuxolimab in advanced cancers. The CDR3 spans 14 residues. Looked up from germline, CDR1 is SNHLY and CDR2 is FYNNEI. Trimming took off 6 bases at V and 4 bases at J, with 13 bases between the two ends. This table comes from immunoSEQ multiplex PCR, and its TCRdb copy is limited to in-frame clones, with some not included. The table shows 50,000 to 60,000 clones, with over 80% occurring only once. The chain employs TRBV2 and TRBJ1-5; D unresolved. This material consisted of CD4+ or CD8+ T cells sorted from blood, taken in a trial of the OX40 agonist ivuxolimab. This TCR came from an adult with an advanced solid tumor such as melanoma, head and neck, liver or kidney cancer. The CDR3 is CASRAGIGNQPQHF. The CDR3 DNA sequence: TGTGCCAGCAGAGCCGGGATCGGGAATCAGCCCCAGCATTTT.